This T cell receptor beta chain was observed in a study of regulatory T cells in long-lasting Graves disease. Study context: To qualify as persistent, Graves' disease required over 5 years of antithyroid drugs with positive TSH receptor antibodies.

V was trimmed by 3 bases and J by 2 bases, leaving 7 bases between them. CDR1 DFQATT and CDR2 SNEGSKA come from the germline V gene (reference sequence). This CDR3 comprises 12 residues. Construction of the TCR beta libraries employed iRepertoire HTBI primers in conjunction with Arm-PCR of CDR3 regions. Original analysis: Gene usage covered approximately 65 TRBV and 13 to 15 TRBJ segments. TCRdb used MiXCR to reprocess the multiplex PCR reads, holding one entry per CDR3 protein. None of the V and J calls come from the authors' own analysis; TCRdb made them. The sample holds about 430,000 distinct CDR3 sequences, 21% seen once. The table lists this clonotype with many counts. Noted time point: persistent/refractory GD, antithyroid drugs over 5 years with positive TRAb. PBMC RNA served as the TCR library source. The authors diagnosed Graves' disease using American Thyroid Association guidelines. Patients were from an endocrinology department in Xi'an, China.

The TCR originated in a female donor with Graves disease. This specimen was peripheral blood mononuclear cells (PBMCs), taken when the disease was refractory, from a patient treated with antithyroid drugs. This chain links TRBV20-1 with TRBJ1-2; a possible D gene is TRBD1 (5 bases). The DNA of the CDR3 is TGCAGTGCTAGGGACACGAACTATGGCTACACCTTC. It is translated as CSARDTNYGYTF.